This T cell receptor (beta chain) originates from a study of Ad26.COV2.S vaccination and SARS-CoV-2 variants. Overall study findings and caveats: Responses of T cells in total may have been underestimated by the TCR breadth and depth analyses.

To note about this clone: The antigen is undetermined.

The CDR3 runs 14 residues. Germline V gives CDR1 MNHEY, CDR2 SMNVEV (reference sequence). The V gene lost 0 bases and the J gene lost 2 bases, with 8 bases spanning the gap. Generated by immunoSEQ multiplex PCR, the TCRdb table keeps only in-frame clones and is missing some. The profile shows approximately 410,000 clones, roughly 90% of them singletons. Treatment: roughly 19 received Ad26.COV2.S at low or high dose, single or two shots; 5 received placebo; per-sample allocation not given. Sample collection was performed on day 63 after the first vaccine or placebo injection. The clonotype was recovered from a person between 18 and 65 years old who received the Ad26.COV2.S COVID-19 vaccine or a placebo. The rearrangement joins TRBV27 to TRBJ2-7, with D possibly being TRBD1 or TRBD2 (5 bases each). This specimen was peripheral blood, taken in a trial of Ad26.COV2.S vaccine versus placebo. CDR3 in amino acids: CASSLSGTPYEQYF. CDR3 sequence (DNA): TGTGCCAGCAGTTTATCGGGGACCCCCTACGAGCAGTACTTC.